One T cell receptor beta chain is described in this entry. The V and J ends lost 0 bases and 8 bases, in that order; junction bases with no gene match: 4. CDR1 is SGHRS, CDR2 YFSETQ, per germline. This CDR3 contains 14 residues. The data stem from a study of blood T cell repertoires in COVID-19. Those enrolled, adults aged roughly 18 to 89 years, came from 24 US areas. Participants' reported clinical history set cohort assignment. Measured with immunoSEQ multiplex PCR; TCRdb has only the in-frame clones, and not every one. The sample lists hundreds of thousands of clones, approximately 90% occurring once.

Sequenced material: PBMCs or T cells enriched from blood (not recorded which). The chain couples TRBV5-1 to TRBJ1-4; TRBD1 aligns across 7 bases. The TCR originated in a woman younger than 30 who had recovered from COVID-19. In DNA, the CDR3 is TGCGCCAGCAGCTTGGTGGGCAGGGGGGAAAAACTGTTTTTT. It codes for CASSLVGRGEKLFF.